Below are 4 T cell receptor beta chains sequenced from a single sample in a study of blood T cell repertoires in COVID-19. Libraries were prepared by immunoSEQ multiplex PCR; TCRdb keeps only in-frame clonotypes and omits some of them. Here the sample spans about 270,000 clones, about nine tenths being singletons. The specimen was PBMCs or T cells enriched from blood (not recorded which). The receptors originated from a woman aged 60 to 75 who had recovered from COVID-19.

In its sample, this clone was seen once. The rearrangement links TRBV5-5 to TRBJ2-1; D uncertain. The CDR3 totals 12 residues. CDR1 is SGHKS and CDR2 is YYEKEE in the germline V gene (reference sequence). Between the trimmed V and J ends, which lost 4 bases and 4 bases, there was a span of 6 bases. The CDR3 here is CASSPQYNEQFF. The DNA of the CDR3 is TGTGCCAGCAGCCCGCAGTACAATGAGCAGTTCTTC. The full variable domain, its missing parts supplied by reference TRBV5-5 and TRBJ2-1, is DAGVTQSPTHLIKTRGQQVTLRCSPISGHKSVSWYQQVLGQGPQFIFQYYEKEERGRGNFPDRFSARQFPNYSSELNVNALLLGDSALYLCASSPQYNEQFFGPGTRLTVL.

This clone was recorded once. This rearrangement joins TRBV28 to TRBJ1-2, with D hard to call. Trimming left V 7 bases short and J 2 bases short, with 14 bases between. Germline loops: CDR1 MDHEN, CDR2 SYDVKM. This CDR3 comprises 14 residues. CDR3 DNA sequence: TGTGCCAGCACCCCTCAGAGGGAAAACTATGGCTACACCTTC. Amino acids: CASTPQRENYGYTF.

The chain combines TRBV11-2 with TRBJ2-5; 9 nucleotides line up with TRBD1. This CDR3 is 14 amino acids long. The germline CDR1 and CDR2 sequences are SGHAT and FQNNGV. The V gene end was trimmed by 3 bases and the J gene end by 4 bases; junction bases not matched to a gene: 3. CDR3 sequence: CASSFWTGVETQYF. CDR3 sequence (DNA): TGTGCCAGCAGCTTCTGGACAGGGGTAGAGACCCAGTACTTC.

This clone was seen many times. The chain joins TRBV25-1 to TRBJ2-7; tentatively, D is TRBD1 (5 bases). Germline CDR1 is MGHDK and CDR2 is SYGVNS. The CDR3 runs to 16 residues. The V and J ends lost 1 base and 4 bases respectively, with 17 bases between them. The CDR3 spells CASSELSAGMAYEQYF. CDR3 coding DNA: TGTGCCAGCAGTGAATTGTCGGCAGGGATGGCTTACGAGCAGTACTTC.